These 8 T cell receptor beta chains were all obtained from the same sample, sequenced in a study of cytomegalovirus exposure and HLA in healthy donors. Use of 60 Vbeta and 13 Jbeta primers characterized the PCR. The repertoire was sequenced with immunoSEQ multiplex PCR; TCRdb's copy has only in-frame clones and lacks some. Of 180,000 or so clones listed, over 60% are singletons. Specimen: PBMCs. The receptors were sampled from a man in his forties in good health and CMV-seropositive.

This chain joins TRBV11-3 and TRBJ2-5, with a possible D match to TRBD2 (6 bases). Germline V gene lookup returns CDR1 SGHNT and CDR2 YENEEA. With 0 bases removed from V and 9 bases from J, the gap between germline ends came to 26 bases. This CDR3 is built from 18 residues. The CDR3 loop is CASSLDTNPGLGERSQYF. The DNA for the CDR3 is TGTGCCAGCAGCTTAGACACGAACCCGGGACTGGGAGAAAGGTCCCAGTACTTC.

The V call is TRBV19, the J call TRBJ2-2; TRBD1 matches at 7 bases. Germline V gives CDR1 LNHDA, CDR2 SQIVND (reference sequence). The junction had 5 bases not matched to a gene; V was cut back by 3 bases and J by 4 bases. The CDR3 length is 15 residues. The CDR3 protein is CASSIEGAGTGELFF. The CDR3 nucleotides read TGTGCCAGTAGTATTGAGGGGGCGGGCACCGGGGAGCTGTTTTTT.

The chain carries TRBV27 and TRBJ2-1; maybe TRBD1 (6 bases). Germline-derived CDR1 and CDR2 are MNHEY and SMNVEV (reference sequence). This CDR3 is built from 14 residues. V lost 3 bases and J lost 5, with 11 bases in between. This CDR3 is CASSFGGINNEQFF. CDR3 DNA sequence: TGTGCCAGCAGTTTTGGGGGCATCAACAATGAGCAGTTCTTC.

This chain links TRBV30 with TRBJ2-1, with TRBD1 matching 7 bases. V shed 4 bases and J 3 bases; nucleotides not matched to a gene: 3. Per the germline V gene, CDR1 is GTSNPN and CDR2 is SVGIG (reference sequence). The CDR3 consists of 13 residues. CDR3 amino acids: CAWTRQGYNEQFF. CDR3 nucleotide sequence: TGTGCCTGGACACGACAGGGCTACAATGAGCAGTTCTTC.

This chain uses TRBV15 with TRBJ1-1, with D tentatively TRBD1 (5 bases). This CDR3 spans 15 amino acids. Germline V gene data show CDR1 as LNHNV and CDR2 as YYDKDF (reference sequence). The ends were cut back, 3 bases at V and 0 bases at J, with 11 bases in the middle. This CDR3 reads CATSRRQLMNTEAFF. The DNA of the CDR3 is TGTGCCACCAGCAGGAGACAGTTGATGAACACTGAAGCTTTCTTT.

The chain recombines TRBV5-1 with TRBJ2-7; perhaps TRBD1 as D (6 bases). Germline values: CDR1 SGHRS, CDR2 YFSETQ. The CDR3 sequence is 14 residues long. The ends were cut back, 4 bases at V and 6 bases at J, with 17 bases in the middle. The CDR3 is CASSTGHQGSEQYF. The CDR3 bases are TGCGCCAGCAGCACGGGACACCAGGGAAGCGAGCAGTACTTC.

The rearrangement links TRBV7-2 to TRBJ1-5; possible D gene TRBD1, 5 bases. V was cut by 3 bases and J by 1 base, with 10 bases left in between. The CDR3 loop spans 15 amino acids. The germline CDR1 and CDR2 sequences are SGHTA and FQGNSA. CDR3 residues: CASSFFWTSNQPQHF. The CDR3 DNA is TGTGCCAGCAGCTTTTTTTGGACAAGCAATCAGCCCCAGCATTTT. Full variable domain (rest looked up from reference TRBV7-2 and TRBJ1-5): GAGVSQSPSNKVTEKGKDVELRCDPISGHTALYWYRQSLGQGLEFLIYFQGNSAPDKSGLPSDRFSAERTGGSVSTLTIQRTQQEDSAVYLCASSFFWTSNQPQHFGDGTRLSIL.

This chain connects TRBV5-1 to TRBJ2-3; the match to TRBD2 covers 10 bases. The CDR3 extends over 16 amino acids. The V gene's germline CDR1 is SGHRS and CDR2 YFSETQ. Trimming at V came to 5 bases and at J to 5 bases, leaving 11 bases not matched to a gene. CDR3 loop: CASRSGTSVSGDTQYF. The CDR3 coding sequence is TGCGCCAGCAGGTCCGGGACTAGCGTCTCTGGAGATACGCAGTATTTT.